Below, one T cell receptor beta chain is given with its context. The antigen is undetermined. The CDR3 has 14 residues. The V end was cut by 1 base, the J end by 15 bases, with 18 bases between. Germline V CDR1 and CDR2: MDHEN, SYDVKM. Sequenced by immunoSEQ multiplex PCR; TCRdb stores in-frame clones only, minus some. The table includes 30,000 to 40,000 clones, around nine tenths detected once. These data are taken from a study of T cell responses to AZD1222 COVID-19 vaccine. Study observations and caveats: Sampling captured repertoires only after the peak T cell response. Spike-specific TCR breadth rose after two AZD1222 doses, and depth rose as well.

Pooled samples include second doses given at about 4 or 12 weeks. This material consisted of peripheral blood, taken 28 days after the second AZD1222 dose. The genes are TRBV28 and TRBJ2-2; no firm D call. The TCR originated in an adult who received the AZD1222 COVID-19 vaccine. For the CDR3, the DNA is TGTGCCAGCAGTTTATCCCGGCCCGGCGTCTGGGTGTTTTTT. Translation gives CASSLSRPGVWVFF.